These T cell receptor beta chains were read from a single sample in a study of CD8+CD57+ T cells in acquired aplastic anemia. TCRdb reprocessed the reads with MiXCR, giving one entry per CDR3 protein. The profile shows around 140,000 distinct CDR3 sequences, around two fifths of them singletons. The sample comprised sorted CD4+, CD8+, or CD8+CD57+ T cells (not recorded which) from PBMCs. The receptors shown here come from a human donor in good health, serving as a control. Each CDR3 is given with its conserved first and last residue. D genes are given only for firm matches. Clone size is stated in some rows and not others, as once, few, many or a class when expanded.

D	V	J	size	CDR3	DNA
-	TRBV24-1	TRBJ2-3	many	CATRSNRAATDTQYF	TGTGCCACCAGGTCAAACCGGGCCGCCACAGATACGCAGTATTTT
-	TRBV28	TRBJ1-6	many	CASSPRTAHHSPLHF	TGTGCCAGCAGCCCCCGGACCGCTCATCATTCACCCCTCCACTTT
-	TRBV7-6	TRBJ2-1	many	CASSPLLRDNEQFF	TGTGCCAGCAGCCCCTTGTTGCGAGACAATGAGCAGTTCTTC
-	TRBV10-3	TRBJ1-5	-	CAISESIFGGNQPQHF	TGTGCCATCAGTGAGTCGATCTTCGGGGGCAATCAGCCCCAGCATTTT
TRBD2	TRBV25-1	TRBJ2-3	-	CASSIAGDGTDTQYF	TGTGCCAGCAGCATAGCGGGAGACGGAACAGATACGCAGTATTTT
TRBD1	TRBV5-1	TRBJ1-2	-	CVSTGGALTGYTF	TGCGTCAGCACAGGGGGCGCGTTGACCGGCTACACCTTC
TRBD2	TRBV12-3/TRBV12-4	TRBJ2-7	many	CASSLGTSFNEQYF	TGTGCCAGCAGCCTCGGGACTAGTTTCAACGAGCAGTACTTC
-	TRBV2	TRBJ2-2	-	CASSEGGRTGELFF	TGTGCCAGCAGTGAGGGGGGGCGAACCGGGGAGCTGTTTTTT
-	TRBV2	TRBJ1-3	-	CASSGGRGNTIYF	TGTGCCAGCAGTGGCGGGCGGGGAAACACCATATATTTT
-	TRBV2	TRBJ2-5	-	CASRGHGAETQYF	TGTGCCAGCAGGGGCCATGGGGCAGAGACCCAGTACTTC
-	TRBV5-5	TRBJ2-7	many	CASSLVPGADYEQYF	TGTGCCAGCAGCTTGGTTCCAGGGGCCGACTACGAGCAGTACTTC
-	TRBV11-2	TRBJ1-3	many	CASSRGGQGNTIYF	TGTGCCAGCAGCCGCGGGGGGCAAGGAAACACCATATATTTT
TRBD1	TRBV20-1	TRBJ2-5	-	CSARAWDRGQETQYF	TGCAGTGCTAGAGCGTGGGACAGGGGGCAGGAGACCCAGTACTTC
-	TRBV6-1	TRBJ1-3	many	CASSDEGGNTIYF	TGTGCCAGCAGTGACGAGGGTGGAAACACCATATATTTT
TRBD2	TRBV10-1	TRBJ2-5	many	CASSPGTSGIQETQYF	TGCGCCAGCAGTCCAGGGACTAGCGGGATACAAGAGACCCAGTACTTC
-	TRBV4-2	TRBJ1-2	many	CASSQESGRVDYGYTF	TGTGCCAGCAGCCAAGAATCGGGGCGCGTTGACTATGGCTACACCTTC
-	TRBV9	TRBJ2-3	-	CASSVLSGNTDTQYF	TGTGCCAGCAGCGTACTATCGGGGAACACAGATACGCAGTATTTT
TRBD2	TRBV6-1	TRBJ2-1	few	CASRSWTSGSEQFF	TGTGCCAGCAGATCCTGGACTAGCGGGAGTGAGCAGTTCTTC
-	TRBV12-3/TRBV12-4	TRBJ1-3	few	CSSSFLQSSGNTIYF	TGTTCCAGCAGTTTTCTTCAGTCCTCTGGAAACACCATATATTTT
-	TRBV20-1	TRBJ1-1	many	CSAREAGPNTEAFF	TGCAGTGCTAGAGAGGCCGGACCTAACACTGAAGCTTTCTTT
TRBD1	TRBV10-2	TRBJ1-2	once	CASSVTGVEGYTF	TGCGCCAGCAGTGTCACAGGGGTTGAGGGCTACACCTTC
-	TRBV5-1	TRBJ2-7	many	CASSLEGGPSYEQYF	TGCGCCAGCAGCTTAGAGGGGGGGCCCTCCTACGAGCAGTACTTC
TRBD1	TRBV11-2	TRBJ1-2	-	CASSLLRDSKSYGYTF	TGTGCCAGCAGCTTATTGCGGGACAGCAAATCCTATGGCTACACCTTC
TRBD1	TRBV25-1	TRBJ1-3	-	CASSELGTDTSGNTIYF	TGTGCCAGCAGTGAATTGGGGACAGACACGTCTGGAAACACCATATATTTT
TRBD1	TRBV12-3/TRBV12-4	TRBJ1-6	many	CASRTGSSYNSPLHF	TGTGCCAGCAGGACAGGGTCTTCCTATAATTCACCCCTCCACTTT
TRBD1	TRBV30	TRBJ1-2	-	CAWSVRGLSYGYTF	TGTGCCTGGAGTGTGAGGGGGCTTAGCTATGGCTACACCTTC
-	TRBV20-1	TRBJ2-5	many	CSASGGNYQETQYF	TGCAGTGCTAGCGGGGGAAATTACCAAGAGACCCAGTACTTC
-	TRBV6-2/TRBV6-3	TRBJ2-3	-	CASSYSVGGLRDTQYF	TGTGCCAGCAGTTACTCGGTGGGGGGGCTTAGAGATACGCAGTATTTT
-	TRBV15	TRBJ1-4	many	CATSFRVATNEKLFF	TGTGCCACCAGCTTCAGAGTTGCAACTAATGAAAAACTGTTTTTT
-	TRBV11-3	TRBJ1-1	once	CASSLDGGGNTEAFF	TGTGCCAGCAGCTTAGATGGGGGGGGAAACACTGAAGCTTTCTTT
TRBD1	TRBV7-8	TRBJ1-6	once	CASSMTQGGSPLHF	TGTGCCAGCAGCATGACACAGGGGGGTTCACCCCTCCACTTT
TRBD1	TRBV9	TRBJ1-2	-	CASSVSTGTAFTNYGYTF	TGTGCCAGCAGCGTCTCGACCGGGACAGCCTTTACTAACTATGGCTACACCTTC
TRBD2	TRBV4-2	TRBJ2-1	many	CASSQDHGLAGGEEEFF	TGTGCCAGCAGCCAAGATCACGGACTAGCGGGGGGAGAAGAGGAGTTCTTC
TRBD2	TRBV24-1	TRBJ2-1	-	CATSARRPGLAENNEQFF	TGTGCCACCAGTGCGCGCCGGCCGGGACTAGCGGAGAACAATGAGCAGTTCTTC
TRBD1	TRBV18	TRBJ2-7	many	CASSPGTGYEQYF	TGTGCCAGCTCACCAGGGACAGGCTACGAGCAGTACTTC
-	TRBV7-3	TRBJ1-1	-	CASSLGRNSNTEAFF	TGTGCCAGCAGCTTAGGTAGAAACAGTAACACTGAAGCTTTCTTT
-	TRBV19	TRBJ1-2	-	CASSTLSIRPLYGYTF	TGTGCCAGTAGTACCCTATCGATCCGGCCCCTCTATGGCTACACCTTC
-	TRBV24-1	TRBJ2-3	many	CATSDFSRGADTQYF	TGTGCCACCAGTGATTTCTCCAGGGGGGCAGATACGCAGTATTTT
TRBD2	TRBV19	TRBJ2-7	-	CASSVLAGGEQYF	TGTGCCAGTAGTGTCCTAGCGGGCGGCGAGCAGTACTTC
TRBD1	TRBV6-1	TRBJ1-2	many	CASSGDRGGYTF	TGTGCCAGCAGTGGGGACAGAGGTGGCTACACCTTC
-	TRBV12-3/TRBV12-4	TRBJ2-5	many	CASSLRRGETQYF	TGTGCCAGCAGTTTGCGACGAGGGGAGACCCAGTACTTC
-	TRBV10-3	TRBJ1-2	-	CAISEGAGAFYGYTF	TGTGCCATCAGTGAGGGGGCAGGGGCTTTCTATGGCTACACCTTC
-	TRBV7-2	TRBJ2-7	once	CASSLVGGGQWQYF	TGTGCCAGCAGCTTAGTTGGCGGGGGCCAATGGCAGTACTTC
TRBD1	TRBV7-9	TRBJ2-1	many	CASSPFRTGNNEQFF	TGTGCCAGCAGCCCATTCCGGACAGGCAACAATGAGCAGTTCTTC
-	TRBV11-2	TRBJ2-7	many	CASSYVPYEQYF	TGTGCCAGCAGTTATGTACCCTACGAGCAGTACTTC
-	TRBV6-1	TRBJ2-7	many	CASSPGTPYEQYF	TGTGCCAGCAGTCCCGGGACGCCCTACGAGCAGTACTTC
-	TRBV29-1	TRBJ1-1	many	CSVAGPNTEAFF	TGCAGCGTTGCGGGACCGAACACTGAAGCTTTCTTT
TRBD1	TRBV12-3/TRBV12-4	TRBJ1-4	many	CASSPDRGVGKLFF	TGTGCCAGCAGTCCCGACAGGGGAGTAGGAAAACTGTTTTTT
-	TRBV4-1	TRBJ1-2	many	CASSQDQKNYGYTF	TGCGCCAGCAGCCAAGATCAGAAAAACTATGGCTACACCTTC
-	TRBV24-1	TRBJ2-1	many	CATSDSGLLYNEQFF	TGTGCCACCAGTGATAGCGGGCTCCTTTACAATGAGCAGTTCTTC